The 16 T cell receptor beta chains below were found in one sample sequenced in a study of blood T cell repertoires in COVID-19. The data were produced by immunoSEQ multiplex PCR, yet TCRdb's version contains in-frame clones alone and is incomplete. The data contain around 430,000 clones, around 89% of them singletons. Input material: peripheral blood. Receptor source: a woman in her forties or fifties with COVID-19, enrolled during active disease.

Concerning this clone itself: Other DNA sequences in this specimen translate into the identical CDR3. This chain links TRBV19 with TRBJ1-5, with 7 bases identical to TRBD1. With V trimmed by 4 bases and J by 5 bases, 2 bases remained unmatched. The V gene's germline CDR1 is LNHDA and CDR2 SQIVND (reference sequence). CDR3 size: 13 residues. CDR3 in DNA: TGTGCCAGTAGTAACACAGGGGATCAGCCCCAGCATTTT. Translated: CASSNTGDQPQHF. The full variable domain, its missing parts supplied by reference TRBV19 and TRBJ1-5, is DGGITQSPKYLFRKEGQNVTLSCEQNLNHDAMYWYRQDPGQGLRLIYYSQIVNDFQKGDIAEGYSVSREKKESFPLTVTSAQKNPTAFYLCASSNTGDQPQHFGDGTRLSIL.

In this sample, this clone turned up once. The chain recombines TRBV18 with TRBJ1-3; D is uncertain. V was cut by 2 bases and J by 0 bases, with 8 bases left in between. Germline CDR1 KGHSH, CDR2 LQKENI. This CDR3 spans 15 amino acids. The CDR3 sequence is CASSPGSNSGNTIYF. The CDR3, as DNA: TGTGCCAGCTCACCAGGGAGCAACTCTGGAAACACCATATATTTT.

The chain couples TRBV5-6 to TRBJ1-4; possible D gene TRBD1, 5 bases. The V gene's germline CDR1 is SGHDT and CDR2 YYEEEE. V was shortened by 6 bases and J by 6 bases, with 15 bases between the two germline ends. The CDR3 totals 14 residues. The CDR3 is CASTSEGSHEKLFF. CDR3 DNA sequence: TGTGCCAGCACCTCGGAGGGGTCCCATGAAAAACTGTTTTTT. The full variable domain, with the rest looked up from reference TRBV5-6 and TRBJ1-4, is DAGVTQSPTHLIKTRGQQVTLRCSPKSGHDTVSWYQQALGQGPQFIFQYYEEEERQRGNFPDRFSGHQFPNYSSELNVNALLLGDSALYLCASTSEGSHEKLFFGSGTQLSVL.

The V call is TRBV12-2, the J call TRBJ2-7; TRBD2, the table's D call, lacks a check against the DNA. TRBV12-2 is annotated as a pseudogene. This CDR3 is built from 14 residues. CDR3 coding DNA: TGTGCAAGTCGCGTCGCGACTAGCGGGGACGAGCAGTACTTC. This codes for CASRVATSGDEQYF.

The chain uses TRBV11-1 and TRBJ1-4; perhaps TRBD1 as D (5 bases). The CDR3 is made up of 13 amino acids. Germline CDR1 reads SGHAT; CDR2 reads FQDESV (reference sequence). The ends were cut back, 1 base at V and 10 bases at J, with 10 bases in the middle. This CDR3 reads CASSLEPGGKLFF. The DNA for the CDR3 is TGTGCCAGCAGCTTAGAGCCGGGGGGAAAACTGTTTTTT.

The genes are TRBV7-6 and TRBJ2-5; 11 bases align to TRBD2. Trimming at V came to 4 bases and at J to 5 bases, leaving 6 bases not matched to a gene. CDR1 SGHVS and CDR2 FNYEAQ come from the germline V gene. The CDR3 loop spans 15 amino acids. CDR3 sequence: CASSYSGGARETQYF. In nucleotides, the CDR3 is TGTGCCAGCAGCTATAGCGGGGGGGCTCGGGAGACCCAGTACTTC.

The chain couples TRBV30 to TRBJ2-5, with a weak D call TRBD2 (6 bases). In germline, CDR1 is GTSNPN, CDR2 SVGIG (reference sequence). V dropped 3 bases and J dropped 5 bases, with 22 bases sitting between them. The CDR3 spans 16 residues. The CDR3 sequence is CAWSPPHRDFAETQYF. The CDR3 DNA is TGTGCCTGGAGCCCTCCGCATCGGGACTTCGCGGAGACCCAGTACTTC.

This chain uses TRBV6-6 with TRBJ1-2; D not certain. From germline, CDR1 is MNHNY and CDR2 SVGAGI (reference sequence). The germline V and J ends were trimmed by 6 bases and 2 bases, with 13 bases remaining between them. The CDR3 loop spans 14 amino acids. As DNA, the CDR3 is TGTGCCAGCAGCCAAGCGGGTCAGAACTATGGCTACACCTTC. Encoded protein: CASSQAGQNYGYTF.

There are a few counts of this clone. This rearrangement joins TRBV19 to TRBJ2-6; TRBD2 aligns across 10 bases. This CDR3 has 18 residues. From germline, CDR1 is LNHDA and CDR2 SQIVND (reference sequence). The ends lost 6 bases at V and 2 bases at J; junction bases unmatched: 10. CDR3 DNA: TGTGCCAGTAGCCGCGCGATAGCGGGGGGAACTGGGGCCAACGTCCTGACTTTC. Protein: CASSRAIAGGTGANVLTF.

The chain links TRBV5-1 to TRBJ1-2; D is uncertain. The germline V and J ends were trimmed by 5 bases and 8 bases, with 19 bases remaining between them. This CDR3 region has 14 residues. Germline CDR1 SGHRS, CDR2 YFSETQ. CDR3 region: CASSSVGGAYGYTF. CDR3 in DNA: TGCGCCAGCAGTTCTGTTGGAGGCGCTTACGGCTACACCTTC.

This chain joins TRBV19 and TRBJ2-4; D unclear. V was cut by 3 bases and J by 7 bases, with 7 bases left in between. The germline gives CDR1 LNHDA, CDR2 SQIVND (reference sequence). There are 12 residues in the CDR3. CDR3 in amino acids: CASSMIGNIQYF. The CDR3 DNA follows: TGTGCCAGTAGTATGATCGGGAACATTCAGTACTTC.

CDR3 sequence: CASSVRSRPGQGLTEQFF. The DNA of the CDR3 is TGTGCCAGCAGCGTTCGAAGCCGGCCGGGACAGGGACTAACTGAGCAGTTCTTC. The rearrangement uses TRBV9 and TRBJ2-1; 9 bases line up with TRBD1. The V gene end was trimmed by 2 bases and the J gene end by 9 bases; junction bases not matched to a gene: 18. CDR1 and CDR2 (germline): SGDLS, YYNGEE. This CDR3 spans 18 amino acids.

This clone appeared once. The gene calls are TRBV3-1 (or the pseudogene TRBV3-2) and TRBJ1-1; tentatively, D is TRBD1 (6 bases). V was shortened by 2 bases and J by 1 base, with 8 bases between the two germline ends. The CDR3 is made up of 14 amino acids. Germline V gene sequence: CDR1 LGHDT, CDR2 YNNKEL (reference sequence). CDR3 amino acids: CASSQQGQNTEAFF. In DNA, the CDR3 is TGTGCCAGCAGCCAACAGGGACAGAACACTGAAGCTTTCTTT.

DNA for the CDR3: TGTGCCAGCAGCTCCGGTCGAGCCGAAGCTTTCTTT. Translated, it gives CASSSGRAEAFF. This chain connects TRBV7-9 to TRBJ1-1; no firm D call. The V and J ends lost 4 bases and 8 bases respectively, with 11 bases between them. CDR3 length: 12 amino acids. CDR1 SEHNR and CDR2 FQNEAQ come from the germline V gene (reference sequence). Variable domain in full (rest from reference TRBV7-9 and TRBJ1-1): DTGVSQNPRHKITKRGQNVTFRCDPISEHNRLYWYRQTLGQGPEFLTYFQNEAQLEKSRLLSDRFSAERPKGSFSTLEIQRTEQGDSAMYLCASSSGRAEAFFGQGTRLTVV.

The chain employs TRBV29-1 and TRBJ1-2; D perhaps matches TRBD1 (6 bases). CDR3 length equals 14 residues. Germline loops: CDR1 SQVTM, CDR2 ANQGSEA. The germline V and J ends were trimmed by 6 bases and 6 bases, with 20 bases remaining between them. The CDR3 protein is CSVPKGGMADGYTF. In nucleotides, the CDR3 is TGCAGCGTCCCCAAGGGGGGGATGGCGGATGGCTACACCTTC.

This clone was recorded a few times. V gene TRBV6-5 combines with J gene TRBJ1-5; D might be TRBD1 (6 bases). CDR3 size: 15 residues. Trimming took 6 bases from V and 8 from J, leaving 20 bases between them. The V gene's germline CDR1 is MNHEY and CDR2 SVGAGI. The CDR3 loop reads CASSAQGRLQEPQHF. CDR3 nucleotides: TGTGCCAGCAGCGCCCAGGGGCGGCTCCAGGAGCCCCAGCATTTT.